The rows below give T cell receptor beta chains drawn from one sample of a study of blood T cell repertoires in COVID-19. The data were produced by immunoSEQ multiplex PCR, yet TCRdb's version contains in-frame clones alone and is incomplete. This table holds more than 35,000 clones, 88% found once. The source material was peripheral blood. Source of these receptors: a man aged 70-80 years with active COVID-19. Each CDR3 is given with its conserved first and last residue. The D gene is left open where the match is weak. The size entry is marked missing in some rows and otherwise reads once, few, many or a size class.

v_gene,len,abundance,d_gene,j_gene,CDR3nt,CDR3aa
TRBV7-3,15,few,-,TRBJ2-6,TGTGCCAGCAGCCCGACCGGGTCTATGGCCAACGTCCTGACTTTC,CASSPTGSMANVLTF
TRBV5-6,18,-,-,TRBJ2-3,TGTGCCAGCAGCTTAAAGTGGGTCGGACAAACAGACACAGATACGCAGTATTTT,CASSLKWVGQTDTDTQYF
TRBV7-9,14,-,-,TRBJ2-5,TGTGCCAGCAGCTTATTCGAAGGGGGAGAGACCCAGTACTTC,CASSLFEGGETQYF
TRBV6-2/TRBV6-3,16,-,TRBD2,TRBJ2-3,TGTGCCAGCAGTTACGATAGCGGGAGTGGGTCAGATACGCAGTATTTT,CASSYDSGSGSDTQYF
TRBV4-1,16,-,-,TRBJ2-7,TGCGCCAGCAGCCAAGATCCGGGACTCAGGCTGGGGGAGCAGTACTTC,CASSQDPGLRLGEQYF
TRBV6-6,11,-,-,TRBJ2-5,TGTGCCAGCAGTCCCAAAGAGACCCAGTACTTC,CASSPKETQYF
TRBV10-3,13,-,-,TRBJ2-5,TGTGCCATCAGGGAAACAGGGTTGGAGACCCAGTACTTC,CAIRETGLETQYF
TRBV30,13,-,-,TRBJ2-7,TGTGCCTGGAGTTACGGGGATACCTACGAGCAGTACTTC,CAWSYGDTYEQYF
TRBV7-9,13,few,-,TRBJ2-3,TGTGCCAGCAGCTTAGAGTGGCAGGGTACGCAGTATTTT,CASSLEWQGTQYF
TRBV5-1,13,once,TRBD2,TRBJ2-7,TGCGCCAGCAGCTTTCTGGCGGGAGGCGAGCAGTACTTC,CASSFLAGGEQYF
TRBV19,14,-,TRBD1,TRBJ2-7,TGTGCCAGCGATACCGGGACAGGATTCTCCGAGCAGTACTTC,CASDTGTGFSEQYF
TRBV6-1,13,-,-,TRBJ1-2,TGTGCCAGCAGTGACCGGGTGCCATATGGCTACACCTTC,CASSDRVPYGYTF
TRBV19,15,-,TRBD1,TRBJ1-5,TGTGCCAGTAGTATAGCGGACAGGGTCAATCAGCCCCAGCATTTT,CASSIADRVNQPQHF
TRBV2,14,-,TRBD2,TRBJ2-7,TGTGCCAGCAGCCAGACTAGCGGGGGTTACGAGCAGTACTTC,CASSQTSGGYEQYF
TRBV7-2,13,-,-,TRBJ2-7,TGTGCCAGCAGCCCGCAGACTAGGAACGAGCAGTACTTC,CASSPQTRNEQYF
TRBV18,14,-,TRBD1,TRBJ2-5,TGTGCCAGCTCACAAGACAGGGTTCAAGAGACCCAGTACTTC,CASSQDRVQETQYF